This TCR beta chain was identified in a study of glioma-infiltrating T cells after dendritic cell vaccination. Overall study context: Autologous tumor lysate-pulsed dendritic cell vaccination was given between the early 2000s and the early 2010s. Autologous tumor lysate was loaded overnight onto monocyte-derived dendritic cells grown seven days with IL-4 and GM-CSF.

Regarding the study as a whole: The cohort had few patients with full blood and tumor sets.

Using immunoSEQ multiplex PCR, the repertoire was profiled, and TCRdb retains in-frame clones only, with some absent. The table shows nearly 85,000 clones, with around 90% occurring only once. With V trimmed by 5 bases and J by 4 bases, 4 bases remained unmatched. This CDR3 spans 13 amino acids. The V gene's germline CDR1 is SGHNT and CDR2 YENEEA. Comment on this clone: Its specificity is not known.

The chain joins TRBV11-3 to TRBJ2-7, with 8 bases aligning to TRBD1. The sequence came from a human donor with glioblastoma. Sequences were derived from blood, sampled before dendritic cell vaccination. The DNA for the CDR3 is TGTGCCAGCAGCCCTACAGGGGGGTACGAGCAGTACTTC. This codes for CASSPTGGYEQYF.